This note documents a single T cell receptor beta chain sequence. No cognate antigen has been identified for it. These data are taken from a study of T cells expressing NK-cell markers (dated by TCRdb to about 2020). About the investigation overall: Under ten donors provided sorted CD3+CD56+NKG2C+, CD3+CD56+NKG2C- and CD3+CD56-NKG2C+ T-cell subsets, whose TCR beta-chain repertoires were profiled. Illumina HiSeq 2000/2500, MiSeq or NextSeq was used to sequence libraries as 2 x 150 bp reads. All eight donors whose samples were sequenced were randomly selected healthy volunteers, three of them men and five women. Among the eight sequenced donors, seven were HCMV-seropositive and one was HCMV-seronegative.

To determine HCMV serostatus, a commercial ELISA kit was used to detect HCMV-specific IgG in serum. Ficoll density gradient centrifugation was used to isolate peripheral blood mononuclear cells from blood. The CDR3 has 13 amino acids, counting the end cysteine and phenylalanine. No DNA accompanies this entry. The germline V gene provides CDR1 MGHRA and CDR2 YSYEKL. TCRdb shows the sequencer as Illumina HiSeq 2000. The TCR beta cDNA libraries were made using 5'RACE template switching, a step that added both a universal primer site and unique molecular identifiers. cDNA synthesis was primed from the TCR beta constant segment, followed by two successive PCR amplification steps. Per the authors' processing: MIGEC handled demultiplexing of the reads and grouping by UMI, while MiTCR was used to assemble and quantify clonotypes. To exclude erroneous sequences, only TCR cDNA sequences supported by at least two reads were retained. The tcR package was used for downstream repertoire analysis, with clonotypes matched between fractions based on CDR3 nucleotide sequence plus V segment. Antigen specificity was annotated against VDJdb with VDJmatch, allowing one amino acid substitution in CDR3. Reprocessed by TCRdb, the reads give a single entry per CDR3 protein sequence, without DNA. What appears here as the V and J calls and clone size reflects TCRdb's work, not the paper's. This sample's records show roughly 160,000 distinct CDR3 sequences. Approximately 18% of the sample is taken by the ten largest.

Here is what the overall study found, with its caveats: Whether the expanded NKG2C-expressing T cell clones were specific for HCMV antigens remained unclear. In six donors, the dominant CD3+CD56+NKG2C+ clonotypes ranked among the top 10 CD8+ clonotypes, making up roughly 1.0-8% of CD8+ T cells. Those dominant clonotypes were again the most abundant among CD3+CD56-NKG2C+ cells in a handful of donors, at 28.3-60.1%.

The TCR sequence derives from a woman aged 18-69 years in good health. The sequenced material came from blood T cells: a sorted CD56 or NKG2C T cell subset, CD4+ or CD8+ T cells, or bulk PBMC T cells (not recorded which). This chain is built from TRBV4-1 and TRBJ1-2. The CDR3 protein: CASSQDGVYGYTF.